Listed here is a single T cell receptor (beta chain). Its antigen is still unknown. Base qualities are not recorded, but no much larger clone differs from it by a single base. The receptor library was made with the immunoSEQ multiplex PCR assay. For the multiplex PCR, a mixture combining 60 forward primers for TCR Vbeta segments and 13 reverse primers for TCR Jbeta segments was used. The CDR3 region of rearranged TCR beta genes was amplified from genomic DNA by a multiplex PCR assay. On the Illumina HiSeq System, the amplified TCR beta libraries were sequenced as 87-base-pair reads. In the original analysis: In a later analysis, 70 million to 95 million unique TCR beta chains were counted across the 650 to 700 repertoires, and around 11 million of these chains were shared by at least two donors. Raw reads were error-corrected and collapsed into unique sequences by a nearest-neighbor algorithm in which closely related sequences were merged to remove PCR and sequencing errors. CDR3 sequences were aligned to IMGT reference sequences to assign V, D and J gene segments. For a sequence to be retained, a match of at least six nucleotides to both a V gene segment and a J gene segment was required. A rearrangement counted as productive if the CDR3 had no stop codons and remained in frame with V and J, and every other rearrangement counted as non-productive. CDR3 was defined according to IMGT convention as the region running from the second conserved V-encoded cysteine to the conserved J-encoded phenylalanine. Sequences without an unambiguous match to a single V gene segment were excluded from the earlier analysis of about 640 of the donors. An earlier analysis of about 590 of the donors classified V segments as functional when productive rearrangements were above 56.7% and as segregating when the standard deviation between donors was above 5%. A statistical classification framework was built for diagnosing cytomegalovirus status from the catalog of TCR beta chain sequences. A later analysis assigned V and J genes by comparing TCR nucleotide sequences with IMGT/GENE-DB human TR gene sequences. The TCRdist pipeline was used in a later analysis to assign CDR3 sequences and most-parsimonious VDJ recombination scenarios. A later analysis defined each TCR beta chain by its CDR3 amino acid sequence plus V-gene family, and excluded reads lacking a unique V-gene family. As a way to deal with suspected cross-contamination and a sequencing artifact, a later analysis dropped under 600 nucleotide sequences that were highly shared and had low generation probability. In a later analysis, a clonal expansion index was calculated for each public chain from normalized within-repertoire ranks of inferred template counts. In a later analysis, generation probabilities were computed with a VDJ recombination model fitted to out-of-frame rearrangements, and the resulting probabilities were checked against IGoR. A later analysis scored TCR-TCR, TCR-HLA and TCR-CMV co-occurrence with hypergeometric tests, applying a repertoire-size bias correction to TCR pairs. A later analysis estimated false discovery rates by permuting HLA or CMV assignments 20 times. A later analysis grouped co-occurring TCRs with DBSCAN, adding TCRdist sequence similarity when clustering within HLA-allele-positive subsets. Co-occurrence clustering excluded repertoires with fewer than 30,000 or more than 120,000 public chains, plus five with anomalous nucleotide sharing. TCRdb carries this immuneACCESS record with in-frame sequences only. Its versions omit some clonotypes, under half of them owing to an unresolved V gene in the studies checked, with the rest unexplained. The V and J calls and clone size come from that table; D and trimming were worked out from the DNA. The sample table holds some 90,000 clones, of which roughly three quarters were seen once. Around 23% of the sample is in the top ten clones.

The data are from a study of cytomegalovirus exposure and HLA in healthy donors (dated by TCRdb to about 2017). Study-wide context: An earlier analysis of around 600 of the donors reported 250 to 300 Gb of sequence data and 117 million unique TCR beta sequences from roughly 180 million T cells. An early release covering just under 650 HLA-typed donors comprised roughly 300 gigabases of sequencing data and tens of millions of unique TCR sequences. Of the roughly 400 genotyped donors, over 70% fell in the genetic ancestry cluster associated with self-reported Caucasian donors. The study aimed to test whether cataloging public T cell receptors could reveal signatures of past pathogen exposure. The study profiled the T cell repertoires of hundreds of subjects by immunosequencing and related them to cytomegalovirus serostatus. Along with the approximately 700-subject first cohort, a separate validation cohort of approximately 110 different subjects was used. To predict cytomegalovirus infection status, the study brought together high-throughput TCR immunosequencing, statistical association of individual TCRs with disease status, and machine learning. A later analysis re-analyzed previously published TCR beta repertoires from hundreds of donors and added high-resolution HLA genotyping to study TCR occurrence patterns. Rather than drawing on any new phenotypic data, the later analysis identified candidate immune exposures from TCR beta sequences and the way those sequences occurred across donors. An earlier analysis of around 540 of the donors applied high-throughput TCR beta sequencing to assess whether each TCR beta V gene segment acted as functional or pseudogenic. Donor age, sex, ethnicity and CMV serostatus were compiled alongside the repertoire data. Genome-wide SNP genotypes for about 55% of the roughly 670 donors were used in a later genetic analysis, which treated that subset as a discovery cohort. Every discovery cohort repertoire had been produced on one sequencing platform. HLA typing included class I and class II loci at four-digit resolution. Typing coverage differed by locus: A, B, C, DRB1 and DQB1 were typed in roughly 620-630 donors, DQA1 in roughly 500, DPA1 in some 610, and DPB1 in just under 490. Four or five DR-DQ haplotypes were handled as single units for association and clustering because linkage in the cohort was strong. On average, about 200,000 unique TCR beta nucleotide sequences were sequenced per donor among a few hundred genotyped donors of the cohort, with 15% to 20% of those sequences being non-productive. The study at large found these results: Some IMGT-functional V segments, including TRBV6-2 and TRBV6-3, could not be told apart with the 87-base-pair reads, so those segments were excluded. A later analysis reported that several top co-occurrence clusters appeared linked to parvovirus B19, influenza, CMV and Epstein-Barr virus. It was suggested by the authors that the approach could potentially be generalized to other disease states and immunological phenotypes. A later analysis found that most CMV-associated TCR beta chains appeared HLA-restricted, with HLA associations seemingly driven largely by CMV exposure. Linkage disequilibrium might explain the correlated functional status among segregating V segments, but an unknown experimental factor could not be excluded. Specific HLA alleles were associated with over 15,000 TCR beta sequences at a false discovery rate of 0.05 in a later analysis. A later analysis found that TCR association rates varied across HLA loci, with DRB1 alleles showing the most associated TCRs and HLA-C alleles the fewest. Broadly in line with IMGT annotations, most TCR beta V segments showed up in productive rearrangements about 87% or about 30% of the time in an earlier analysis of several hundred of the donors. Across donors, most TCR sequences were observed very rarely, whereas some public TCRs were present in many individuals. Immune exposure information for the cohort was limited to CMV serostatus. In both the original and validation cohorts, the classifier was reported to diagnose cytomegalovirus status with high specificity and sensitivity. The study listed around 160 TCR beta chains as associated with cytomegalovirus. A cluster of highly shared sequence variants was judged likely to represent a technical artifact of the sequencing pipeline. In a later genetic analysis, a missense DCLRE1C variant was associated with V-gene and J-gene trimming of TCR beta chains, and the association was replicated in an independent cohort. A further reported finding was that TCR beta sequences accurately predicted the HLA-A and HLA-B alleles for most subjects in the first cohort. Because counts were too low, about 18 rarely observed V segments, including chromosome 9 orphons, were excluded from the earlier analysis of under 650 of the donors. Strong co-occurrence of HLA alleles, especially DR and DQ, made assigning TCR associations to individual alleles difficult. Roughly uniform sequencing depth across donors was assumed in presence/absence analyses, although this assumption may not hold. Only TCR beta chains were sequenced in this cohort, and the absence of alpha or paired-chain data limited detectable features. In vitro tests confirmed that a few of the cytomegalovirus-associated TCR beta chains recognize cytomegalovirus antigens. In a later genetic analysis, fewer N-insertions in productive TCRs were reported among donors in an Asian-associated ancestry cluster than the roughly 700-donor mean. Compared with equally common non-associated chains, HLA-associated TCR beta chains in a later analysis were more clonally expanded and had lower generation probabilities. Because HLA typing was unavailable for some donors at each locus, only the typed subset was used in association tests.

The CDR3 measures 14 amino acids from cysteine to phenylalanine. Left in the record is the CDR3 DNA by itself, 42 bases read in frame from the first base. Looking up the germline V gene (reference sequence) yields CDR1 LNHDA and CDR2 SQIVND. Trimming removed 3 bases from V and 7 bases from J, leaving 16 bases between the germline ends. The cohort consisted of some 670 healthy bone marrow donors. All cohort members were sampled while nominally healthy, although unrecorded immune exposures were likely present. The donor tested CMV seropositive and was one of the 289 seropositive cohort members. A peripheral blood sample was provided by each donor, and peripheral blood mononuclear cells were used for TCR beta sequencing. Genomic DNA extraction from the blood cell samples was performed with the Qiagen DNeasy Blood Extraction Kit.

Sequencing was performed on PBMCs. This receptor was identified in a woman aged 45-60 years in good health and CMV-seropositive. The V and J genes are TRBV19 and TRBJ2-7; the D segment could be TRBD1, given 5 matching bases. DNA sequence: TGTGCCAGTAGTATCGGAGACAGTGGCTATGAGCAGTACTTC. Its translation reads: CASSIGDSGYEQYF.